Shown below are 32 T cell receptor beta chains from a single sample sequenced in a study of cytomegalovirus exposure and HLA in healthy donors. Primers included in the PCR were 60 Vbeta and 13 Jbeta primers. Method: immunoSEQ multiplex PCR; TCRdb's copy keeps in-frame clones and lacks some. The sample table sets out 150,000 or so clones. Sequenced material: PBMCs. The receptors come from a woman aged 60-75 years in good health and CMV-seronegative.

The CDR3 loop reads CASSPNQVDLETQYF. CDR3 nucleotide sequence: TGTGCCAGCAGCCCGAATCAGGTGGATCTAGAGACCCAGTACTTC. The J gene is TRBJ2-5, the V gene TRBV7-3; D remains unclear. Trimming took 5 bases from V and 4 from J, leaving 17 bases between them. This CDR3 comprises 15 residues. Germline V lookup: CDR1 SGHTA, CDR2 FQGTGA. The whole variable domain, filled in from reference TRBV7-3 and TRBJ2-5, reads GAGVSQTPSNKVTEKGKYVELRCDPISGHTALYWYRQSLGQGPEFLIYFQGTGAADDSGLPNDRFFAVRPEGSVSTLKIQRTERGDSAVYLCASSPNQVDLETQYFGPGTRLLVL.

The chain has TRBV7-9 and TRBJ2-2, with D hard to call. The germline CDR1 and CDR2 sequences are SEHNR and FQNEAQ (reference sequence). This CDR3 is 13 amino acids long. V was trimmed by 5 bases and J by 5 bases, leaving 9 bases between them. The CDR3 protein is CASSVISTGELFF. The CDR3 bases are TGTGCCAGCAGCGTAATTTCGACCGGGGAGCTGTTTTTT.

The chain joins TRBV7-9 to TRBJ2-1; 8 nucleotides align to TRBD2. There are 15 residues in the CDR3. Germline values: CDR1 SEHNR, CDR2 FQNEAQ (reference sequence). Trimming removed 3 bases from V and 4 bases from J; junction bases left unmatched: 5. In DNA, the CDR3 is TGTGCCAGCAGCTTTGGTAGCGGGATATACAATGAGCAGTTCTTC. Protein product: CASSFGSGIYNEQFF.

The chain joins TRBV15 to TRBJ1-2; 9 bases fit TRBD1. V lost 2 bases and J lost 6; bases outside the gene matches: 7. The CDR3 has 15 amino acids. Germline V gene lookup returns CDR1 LNHNV and CDR2 YYDKDF (reference sequence). This chain's CDR3 is CATSRRTTGGHGYTF. The CDR3 bases are TGTGCCACCAGCAGACGAACGACAGGGGGGCATGGCTACACCTTC.

The V call is TRBV7-6, the J call TRBJ1-1, with D unclear. This CDR3 contains 16 residues. Trimming removed 5 bases from V and 3 bases from J, with 19 bases in between. In germline, CDR1 is SGHVS, CDR2 FNYEAQ. The CDR3 bases are TGTGCCAGCAGCCCCCCCCTCGCAGGATACGACACTGAAGCTTTCTTT. The encoded protein is CASSPPLAGYDTEAFF.

This chain links TRBV7-9 with TRBJ1-4; 7 bases map to TRBD1. V was clipped by 5 bases and J by 0 bases; unmatched bases: 6. The CDR3 contains 16 residues. The germline V gene encodes CDR1 SEHNR and CDR2 FQNEAQ (reference sequence). The CDR3 loop reads CASSHRTGPTNEKLFF. CDR3 in DNA: TGTGCCAGCAGCCACCGGACAGGACCAACTAATGAAAAACTGTTTTTT. Supplemented by reference TRBV7-9 and TRBJ1-4, the full variable domain reads DTGVSQNPRHKITKRGQNVTFRCDPISEHNRLYWYRQTLGQGPEFLTYFQNEAQLEKSRLLSDRFSAERPKGSFSTLEIQRTEQGDSAMYLCASSHRTGPTNEKLFFGSGTQLSVL.

The chain has TRBV28 and TRBJ1-2, with 8 positions matching TRBD1. J was trimmed by 1 base and V by 6 bases; bases with no gene match: 7. Germline V CDR1 and CDR2: MDHEN, SYDVKM. The CDR3 loop spans 15 amino acids. The DNA for the CDR3 is TGTGCCAGCAGGGGACAGGCAGCTCTTAACTATGGCTACACCTTC. It specifies CASRGQAALNYGYTF.

The V and J genes are TRBV4-1 and TRBJ2-3; D is undetermined. The length of the CDR3 is 14 residues. Trimming removed 0 bases at V and 2 bases at J, with 6 bases between. Germline V lookup: CDR1 MGHRA, CDR2 YSYEKL. The CDR3 protein is CASSQDEVTDTQYF. The CDR3 nucleotides read TGCGCCAGCAGCCAAGATGAGGTCACAGATACGCAGTATTTT.

The V call is TRBV6-1, the J call TRBJ2-5; 13 bases match TRBD2. The CDR3 contains 15 residues. The J segment lost 4 bases and the V segment lost 10 bases, leaving 9 bases of the junction unmatched. CDR1 is MNHNS, CDR2 SASEGT, per germline. CDR3 nucleotides: TGTGCCACCCCTCGGTGGACTAGCGGGAGAGAGACCCAGTACTTC. Translation gives CATPRWTSGRETQYF.

The chain combines TRBV2 with TRBJ1-4; 9 nucleotides agree with TRBD1. V lost 6 bases to trimming and J lost 0 bases; unmatched junction nucleotides: 5. Germline CDR1 SNHLY, CDR2 FYNNEI. The CDR3 is 16 amino acids. The CDR3 DNA reads as TGTGCCAGCAGAATACAGGGGGCCGCAACTAATGAAAAACTGTTTTTT. Its translation: CASRIQGAATNEKLFF.

Comment on this clone: This CDR3 is also generated by other DNA sequences in the sample. The chain combines TRBV27 with TRBJ2-7; D is perhaps TRBD2 (5 bases). V lost 6 bases, J lost 0 bases, and 12 bases lay in between. Per germline, CDR1 MNHEY and CDR2 SMNVEV (reference sequence). There are 14 residues in the CDR3. Here the CDR3 reads CASSLNRDSYEQYF. Written as DNA, the CDR3 is TGTGCCAGCAGCCTCAACCGGGACTCCTACGAGCAGTACTTC.

This chain joins TRBV7-3 and TRBJ2-3; TRBD1 matches 8 bases. The CDR3 extends over 16 amino acids. With V trimmed by 5 bases and J by 4 bases, 11 bases remained unmatched. CDR1 and CDR2 from the germline V gene are SGHTA and FQGTGA. DNA of the CDR3: TGTGCCAGCAGCAACCCAGGGGGCACAGTCCCAGATACGCAGTATTTT. This translates into CASSNPGGTVPDTQYF.

CDR3 loop: CASSYTGTAISYEQYF. CDR3 coding DNA: TGCGCCAGCAGCTACACCGGGACAGCGATCTCCTACGAGCAGTACTTC. This rearrangement joins TRBV5-1 to TRBJ2-7; 7 bases align to TRBD1. The CDR3 is 16 residues long. The V segment lost 3 bases and the J segment 0 bases; nucleotides outside the gene matches: 9. The V gene's germline CDR1 is SGHRS and CDR2 YFSETQ.

The rearrangement links TRBV7-9 to TRBJ2-1; TRBD2 matches 10 bases. CDR1 and CDR2 (germline): SEHNR, FQNEAQ (reference sequence). The CDR3 covers 16 residues. V lost 2 bases and J lost 8; bases outside the gene matches: 9. The CDR3 loop is CASSLPLAGVSHEQFF. The CDR3 DNA reads as TGTGCCAGCAGCTTACCCCTAGCGGGAGTTTCCCATGAGCAGTTCTTC.

The gene calls are TRBV5-4 and TRBJ2-3, with 9 bases that match TRBD1. The CDR3 loop spans 16 amino acids. V was pared by 4 bases and J by 1 base, with 7 bases of the junction left unmatched. From germline, CDR1 is SGHNT and CDR2 YYREEE (reference sequence). CDR3 sequence reads: CASSRGQGMGTDTQYF. The CDR3 nucleotides are TGTGCCAGCAGCCGGGGACAGGGCATGGGCACAGATACGCAGTATTTT.

To note about this clone: Other nucleotide sequences from this sample produce the same CDR3. V is TRBV4-2 and J is TRBJ2-3, with 10 bases lining up with TRBD2. The ends lost 0 bases at V and 1 base at J; junction bases unmatched: 1. This CDR3 comprises 16 residues. The germline CDR1 and CDR2 sequences are LGHNA and YNFKEQ. CDR3 region: CASSQDLAGGTDTQYF. CDR3 coding DNA: TGTGCCAGCAGCCAAGATCTAGCGGGGGGCACAGATACGCAGTATTTT.

V gene TRBV28 combines with J gene TRBJ1-6; no reliable D call. The CDR3 runs 15 residues. Germline lookup yields CDR1 MDHEN and CDR2 SYDVKM. V was pared by 8 bases and J by 7 bases, with 18 bases between. For the CDR3, the DNA is TGTGCCAGCGCCCCATACCTGGGGAGGAATTCACCCCTCCACTTT. This sequence encodes CASAPYLGRNSPLHF.

The chain has TRBV5-4 and TRBJ2-5; 10 positions agree with TRBD2. Germline CDR1 reads SGHNT; CDR2 reads YYREEE (reference sequence). This CDR3 contains 13 residues. The V gene end was trimmed by 8 bases and the J gene end by 5 bases; junction bases not matched to a gene: 6. CDR3 coding DNA: TGTGCCAGTACTAGCGGGGTATTGGAGACCCAGTACTTC. It specifies CASTSGVLETQYF.

The genes are TRBV11-3 and TRBJ1-1; D is uncertain. The CDR3 has 13 amino acids. V dropped 3 bases and J dropped 1 base, with 6 bases sitting between them. From germline, CDR1 is SGHNT and CDR2 YENEEA. CDR3 sequence reads: CASSFTRNTEAFF. CDR3 sequence (DNA): TGTGCCAGCAGCTTTACCAGGAACACTGAAGCTTTCTTT.

Points on this clone: One end of the junction fails to match germline, which may point to a read error. This specimen includes other DNA sequences encoding the same CDR3. The chain uses TRBV19 and TRBJ2-7, with 8 bases matching TRBD1. CDR1 is LNHDA, CDR2 SQIVND, per germline (reference sequence). The CDR3 sequence is 12 residues long. The DNA of the CDR3 is TGCGCCTCCGGACAGGGTGCCTACGAGCAGTACTTC. Translating it yields CASGQGAYEQYF.

Concerning this clone itself: The sample contains more than one DNA sequence encoding this CDR3. The chain is built from TRBV5-1 and TRBJ2-7, with D unresolved. Between the trimmed V and J ends, which lost 0 bases and 5 bases, there was a span of 3 bases. This CDR3 region has 11 residues. Germline V lookup: CDR1 SGHRS, CDR2 YFSETQ. The CDR3 sequence is CASSLADEQYF. The CDR3 DNA follows: TGCGCCAGCAGCTTGGCCGACGAGCAGTACTTC.

On this clone itself: The identical CDR3 is also encoded by other nucleotide sequences in the sample. J is TRBJ1-1 and V is TRBV5-1; D not certain. CDR1 is SGHRS and CDR2 is YFSETQ in the germline V gene. The CDR3 length is 14 residues. With 2 bases removed from V and 1 base from J, the gap between germline ends came to 9 bases. The CDR3: CASSLGAGNTEAFF. The CDR3 DNA is TGCGCCAGCAGCTTAGGCGCAGGGAACACTGAAGCTTTCTTT. Combining the CDR3 with reference TRBV5-1 and TRBJ1-1 gives the whole variable domain KAGVTQTPRYLIKTRGQQVTLSCSPISGHRSVSWYQQTPGQGLQFLFEYFSETQRNKGNFPGRFSGRQFSNSRSEMNVSTLELGDSALYLCASSLGAGNTEAFFGQGTRLTVV.

J is TRBJ1-3 and V is TRBV28, with no clear D. The CDR3 is 13 amino acids. V was cut by 4 bases and J by 2 bases, with 6 bases left in between. Germline CDR1 is MDHEN and CDR2 is SYDVKM. CDR3 sequence reads: CASSSGAGNTIYF. The DNA of the CDR3 is TGTGCCAGCAGTTCCGGGGCTGGAAACACCATATATTTT.

The chain has TRBV4-1 and TRBJ2-1; 8 bases fit TRBD2. This CDR3 spans 15 amino acids. Germline CDR1 reads MGHRA; CDR2 reads YSYEKL. V trimming: 0 bases; J trimming: 12 bases; junction bases outside the gene matches: 10. The CDR3, as DNA: TGCGCCAGCAGCCAAGATACGATTAGCGGGGATTCGCAGTTCTTC. Its protein is CASSQDTISGDSQFF.

The chain is built from TRBV19 and TRBJ1-1; D is ambiguous. The CDR3 is 13 residues long. Trimming took off 8 bases at V and 3 bases at J, with 13 bases between the two ends. Germline V CDR1 and CDR2: LNHDA, SQIVND (reference sequence). The CDR3 nucleotides read TGTGCCAGTGGAACCGGGTTTTACACTGAAGCTTTCTTT. As protein: CASGTGFYTEAFF.

The J gene is TRBJ1-2, the V gene TRBV5-1; D gene ambiguous. V was shortened by 0 bases and J by 4 bases, with 10 bases between the two germline ends. There are 14 residues in the CDR3. Germline-derived CDR1 and CDR2 are SGHRS and YFSETQ. CDR3 protein: CASSLEGASYGYTF. The CDR3 nucleotides are TGCGCCAGCAGCTTGGAGGGAGCGAGCTATGGCTACACCTTC.

This rearrangement joins TRBV6-5 to TRBJ1-2, with a possible D match to TRBD1 (6 bases). This CDR3 contains 15 residues. The V gene lost 0 bases and the J gene lost 4 bases, with 12 bases spanning the gap. CDR1 MNHEY and CDR2 SVGAGI come from the germline V gene. As DNA, the CDR3 is TGTGCCAGCAGTTACTCGCGAGGACAGACCTATGGCTACACCTTC. As protein: CASSYSRGQTYGYTF.

Of note for this clone: This sample also contains other DNA sequences that code for the same CDR3. DNA of the CDR3: TGTGCCAGCAGCGTGGGGGGAGGGAACAATGAGCAGTTCTTC. Its translation: CASSVGGGNNEQFF. The chain uses TRBV9 and TRBJ2-1; TRBD2 matches at 7 bases. The CDR3 contains 14 residues. The V segment lost 2 bases and the J segment 5 bases; nucleotides outside the gene matches: 4. Germline assignment: CDR1 SGDLS and CDR2 YYNGEE. The complete variable domain, with remaining parts taken from reference TRBV9 and TRBJ2-1, reads DSGVTQTPKHLITATGQRVTLRCSPRSGDLSVYWYQQSLDQGLQFLIQYYNGEERAKGNILERFSAQQFPDLHSELNLSSLELGDSALYFCASSVGGGNNEQFFGPGTRLTVL.

The chain carries TRBV7-9 and TRBJ1-3, with 10 bases lining up with TRBD1. The V gene's germline CDR1 is SEHNR and CDR2 FQNEAQ (reference sequence). V shed 4 bases, J shed 4 bases, and the junction held 4 bases outside the gene matches. The CDR3 length is 15 residues. CDR3 protein: CASSSGTGEGNTIYF. The CDR3 nucleotides are TGTGCCAGCAGCTCGGGGACAGGGGAGGGAAACACCATATATTTT.

This sequence joins TRBV4-1 and TRBJ1-3; no clear D gene. The CDR3 is 14 residues long. Germline V gene lookup returns CDR1 MGHRA and CDR2 YSYEKL. V was pared by 5 bases and J by 0 bases, with 8 bases between. The CDR3 DNA follows: TGCGCCAGCAGCTCTCTCTACTCTGGAAACACCATATATTTT. Protein: CASSSLYSGNTIYF.

With regard to this clone: Within the sample, other DNA sequences also encode this same CDR3. The V gene is TRBV7-3, the J gene TRBJ2-7; 11 nucleotides align to TRBD1. CDR1 SGHTA and CDR2 FQGTGA come from the germline V gene. The V and J ends lost 5 bases and 4 bases, in that order; junction bases with no gene match: 1. The CDR3 runs to 13 residues. The CDR3 here is CASSRDRGYEQYF. CDR3 DNA sequence: TGTGCCAGCAGCCGGGACAGGGGGTACGAGCAGTACTTC.

The V call is TRBV5-1, the J call TRBJ1-2; 8 positions match TRBD1. Germline V CDR1 and CDR2: SGHRS, YFSETQ. Trimming cost V 7 bases and J 7 bases; bases outside gene matches: 12. The CDR3 loop spans 14 amino acids. The CDR3 sequence is CASYSGQGLGGYTF. In DNA, the CDR3 is TGCGCCAGCTACTCAGGACAGGGCCTAGGTGGCTACACCTTC.